The clone carrying this T cell receptor (beta chain) was counted at least ten times. The source of the sample is a study of neurological immune-mediated disorders. The V and J ends lost 8 bases and 3 bases respectively, with 20 bases between them. This CDR3 has 16 amino acids. Germline CDR1 and CDR2: MNHNY and SVGAGI (reference sequence). Every sequencing run generated in excess of 180 million TCR-beta sequences. These sequences covered 15-18 subjects. Via MiXCR, TCRdb re-called the 5' RACE reads, giving one row per CDR3 protein. The table shows around 61,000 distinct CDR3 sequences, with around 5% occurring only once.

The source of this sequence is a human donor with multiple sclerosis. The donor label of this sample is uncertain. Sequences were obtained from PBMCs. The chain combines TRBV6-6 with TRBJ2-4; D is perhaps TRBD2 (6 bases). As DNA, the CDR3 is TGTGCCAGCGGTCCTTCGGGCGGGGCGGGCAAAAACATTCAGTACTTC. Protein: CASGPSGGAGKNIQYF.